This T cell receptor beta chain is drawn from a study of T cell repertoires in ileal Crohn's disease. V was pared by 4 bases and J by 4 bases, with 6 bases of the junction left unmatched. The CDR3 spans 15 residues. Germline lookup yields CDR1 SGHTA and CDR2 FQGTGA. Roughly 0.55 micrograms of biopsy DNA per sample underwent TCRB immunosequencing. Sequencing used immunoSEQ multiplex PCR; TCRdb keeps in-frame clones, though not all of them. The sample comprises about 2,300 clones, around 71% of which are singletons, and 13% to 15% rests with the top ten. The sequence was obtained from an adult with Crohn's disease. The chain joins TRBV7-3 to TRBJ2-2, with 7 positions matching TRBD2. Sequenced: ileal tissue. CDR3 DNA sequence: TGTGCCAGCAGCTCCAGCGGGACGGGCACCGGGGAGCTGTTTTTT. Protein sequence: CASSSSGTGTGELFF.